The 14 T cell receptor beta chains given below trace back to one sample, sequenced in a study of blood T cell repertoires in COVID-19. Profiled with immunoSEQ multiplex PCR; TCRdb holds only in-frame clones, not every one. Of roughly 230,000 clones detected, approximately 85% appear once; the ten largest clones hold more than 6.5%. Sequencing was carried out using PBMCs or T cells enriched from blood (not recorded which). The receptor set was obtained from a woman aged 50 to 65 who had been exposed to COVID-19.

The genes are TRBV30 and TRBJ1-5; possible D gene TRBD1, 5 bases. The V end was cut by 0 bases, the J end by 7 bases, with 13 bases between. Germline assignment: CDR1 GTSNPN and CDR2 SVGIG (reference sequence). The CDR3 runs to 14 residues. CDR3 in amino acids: CAWSVEGKGQPQHF. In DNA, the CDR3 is TGTGCCTGGAGTGTGGAGGGGAAGGGGCAGCCCCAGCATTTT.

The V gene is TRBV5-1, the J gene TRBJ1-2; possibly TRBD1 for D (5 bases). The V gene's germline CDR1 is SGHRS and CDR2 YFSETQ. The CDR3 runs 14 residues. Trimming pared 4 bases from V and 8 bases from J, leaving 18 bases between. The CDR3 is CASSLMVREGGYTF. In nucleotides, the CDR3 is TGCGCCAGCAGCCTAATGGTCAGGGAAGGGGGCTACACCTTC.

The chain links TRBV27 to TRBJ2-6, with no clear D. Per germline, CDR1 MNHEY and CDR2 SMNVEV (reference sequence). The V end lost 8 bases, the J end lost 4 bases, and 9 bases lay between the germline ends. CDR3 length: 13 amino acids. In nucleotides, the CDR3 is TGTGCCAGCGGGCCGCAAGGGGCCAACGTCCTGACTTTC. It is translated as CASGPQGANVLTF.

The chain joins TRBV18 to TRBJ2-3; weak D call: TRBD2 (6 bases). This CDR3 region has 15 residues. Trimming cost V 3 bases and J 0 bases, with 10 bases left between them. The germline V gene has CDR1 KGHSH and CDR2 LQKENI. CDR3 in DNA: TGTGCCAGCTCACCGAGGAGGGGAAGCACAGATACGCAGTATTTT. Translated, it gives CASSPRRGSTDTQYF.

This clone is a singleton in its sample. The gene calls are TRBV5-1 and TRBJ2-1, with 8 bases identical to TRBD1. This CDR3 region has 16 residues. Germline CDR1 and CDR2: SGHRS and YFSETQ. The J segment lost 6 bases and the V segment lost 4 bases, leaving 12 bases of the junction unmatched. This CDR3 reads CASSAGGGTGGNEQFF. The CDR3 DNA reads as TGCGCCAGCAGCGCGGGTGGTGGTACAGGGGGCAATGAGCAGTTCTTC.

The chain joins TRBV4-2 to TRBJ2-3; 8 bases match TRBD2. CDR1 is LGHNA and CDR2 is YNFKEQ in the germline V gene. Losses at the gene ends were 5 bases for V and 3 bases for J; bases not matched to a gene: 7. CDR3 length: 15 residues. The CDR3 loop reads CASSVNGGGTDTQYF. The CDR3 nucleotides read TGTGCCAGCAGCGTTAATGGCGGGGGGACAGATACGCAGTATTTT.

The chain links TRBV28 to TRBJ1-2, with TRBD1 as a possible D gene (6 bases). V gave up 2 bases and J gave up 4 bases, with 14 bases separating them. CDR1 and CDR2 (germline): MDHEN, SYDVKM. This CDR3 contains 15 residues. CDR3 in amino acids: CASSLGGGRGYGYTF. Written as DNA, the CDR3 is TGTGCCAGCAGTTTAGGGGGCGGGCGCGGCTATGGCTACACCTTC.

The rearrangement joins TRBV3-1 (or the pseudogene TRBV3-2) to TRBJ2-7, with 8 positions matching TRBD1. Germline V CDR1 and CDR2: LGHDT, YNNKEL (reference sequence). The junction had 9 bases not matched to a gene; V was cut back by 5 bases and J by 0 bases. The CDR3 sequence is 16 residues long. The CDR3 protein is CASSSAGQDYSYEQYF. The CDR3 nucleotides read TGTGCCAGCAGCTCCGCGGGACAGGATTACTCCTACGAGCAGTACTTC.

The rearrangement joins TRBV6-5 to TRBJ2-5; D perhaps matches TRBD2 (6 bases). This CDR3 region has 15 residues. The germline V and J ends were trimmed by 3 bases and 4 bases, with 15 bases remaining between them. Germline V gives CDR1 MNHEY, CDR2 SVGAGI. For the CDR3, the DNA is TGTGCCAGCAGTTATCTATCCATGGGGGGAGAGACCCAGTACTTC. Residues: CASSYLSMGGETQYF.

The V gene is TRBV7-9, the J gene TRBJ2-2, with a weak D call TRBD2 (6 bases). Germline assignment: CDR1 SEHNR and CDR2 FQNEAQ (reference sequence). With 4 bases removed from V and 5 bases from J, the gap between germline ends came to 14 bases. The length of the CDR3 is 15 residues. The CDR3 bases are TGTGCCAGCAGCTATCTACCGGGGGAAACCGGGGAGCTGTTTTTT. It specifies CASSYLPGETGELFF.

DNA of the CDR3: TGTGCCAGCAGCCAAGGCGGACAGGGGCTTCAGCCCCAGCATTTT. As protein: CASSQGGQGLQPQHF. The chain recombines TRBV4-2 with TRBJ1-5; 9 bases are a match to TRBD1. The CDR3 contains 15 residues. CDR1 is LGHNA and CDR2 is YNFKEQ in the germline V gene. The ends lost 1 base at V and 6 bases at J; junction bases unmatched: 4.

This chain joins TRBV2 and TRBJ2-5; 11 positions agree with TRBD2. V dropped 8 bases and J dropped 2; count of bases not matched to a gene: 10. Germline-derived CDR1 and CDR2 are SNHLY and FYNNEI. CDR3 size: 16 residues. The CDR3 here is CASGLLGLAVQETQYF. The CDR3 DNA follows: TGTGCCAGCGGCCTGTTGGGACTAGCGGTACAAGAGACCCAGTACTTC.

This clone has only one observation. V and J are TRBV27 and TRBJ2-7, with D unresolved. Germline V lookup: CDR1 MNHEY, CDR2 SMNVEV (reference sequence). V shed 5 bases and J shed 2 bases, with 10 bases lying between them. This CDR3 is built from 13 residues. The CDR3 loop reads CASSPGATYEQYF. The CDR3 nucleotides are TGTGCCAGCAGTCCCGGAGCGACCTACGAGCAGTACTTC.

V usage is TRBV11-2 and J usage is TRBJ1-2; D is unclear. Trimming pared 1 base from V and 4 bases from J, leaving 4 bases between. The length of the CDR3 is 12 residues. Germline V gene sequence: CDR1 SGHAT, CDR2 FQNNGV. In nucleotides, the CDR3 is TGTGCCAGCAGCTTAGGCAGCTATGGCTACACCTTC. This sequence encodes CASSLGSYGYTF.